Presented here are 28 T cell receptor beta chains from one specimen sequenced in a study of OX40 agonist ivuxolimab in advanced cancers. Using immunoSEQ multiplex PCR, the repertoire was profiled, and TCRdb retains in-frame clones only, with some absent. The data show around 40,000 clones, over 65% seen once. The source was CD4+ or CD8+ T cells sorted from blood, collected in a trial of the OX40 agonist ivuxolimab. All receptors come from an adult with an advanced solid tumor such as melanoma, head and neck, liver or kidney cancer.

V and J are TRBV28 and TRBJ1-2, with no clear D. Trimming left V 6 bases short and J 6 bases short, with 17 bases between. The CDR3 spans 14 residues. Germline V gene lookup returns CDR1 MDHEN and CDR2 SYDVKM. The CDR3 DNA reads TGTGCCAGCAGCCTCCCTCCGTCATTGGATGGCTACACCTTC. Its protein is CASSLPPSLDGYTF.

The rearrangement joins TRBV5-1 to TRBJ2-7, with D perhaps TRBD1 (5 bases). Trimming took off 2 bases at V and 2 bases at J, with 11 bases between the two ends. The CDR3 consists of 14 residues. Germline loops: CDR1 SGHRS, CDR2 YFSETQ. In DNA form, the CDR3 reads TGCGCCAGCAGCTTAGAACAGGAAACCTACGAGCAGTACTTC. Translating gives CASSLEQETYEQYF.

The gene calls are TRBV6-1 and TRBJ1-2, with 9 bases that match TRBD1. This CDR3 comprises 15 residues. J gave up 1 base and V 5 bases, and 5 bases lay outside the gene matches. CDR1 and CDR2 from the germline V gene are MNHNS and SASEGT. The CDR3 here is CASSQGQGINYGYTF. DNA for the CDR3: TGTGCCAGCAGTCAAGGACAGGGGATTAACTATGGCTACACCTTC.

Concerning this clone itself: The sample has other DNA sequences that encode this CDR3 too. The chain has TRBV6-1 and TRBJ1-1, with TRBD1 matching 7 bases. Germline CDR1 is MNHNS and CDR2 is SASEGT. The CDR3 spans 15 residues. V was clipped by 6 bases and J by 4 bases; unmatched bases: 11. CDR3 region: CASSPGQWSGTEAFF. The CDR3 nucleotides read TGTGCCAGCAGCCCGGGACAGTGGTCAGGCACTGAAGCTTTCTTT.

This sequence joins TRBV28 and TRBJ2-3; no clear D gene. Germline CDR1 MDHEN, CDR2 SYDVKM. This CDR3 region has 12 residues. V shed 0 bases and J shed 6 bases, with 4 bases lying between them. CDR3 residues: CASSLWGDTQYF. The CDR3 region has the DNA TGTGCCAGCAGTTTATGGGGGGATACGCAGTATTTT.

The sample holds one count of this clone. The chain uses TRBV5-1 and TRBJ2-5, with D hard to call. The germline V and J ends were trimmed by 4 bases and 7 bases, with 11 bases remaining between them. The CDR3 length is 12 residues. Germline CDR1 and CDR2: SGHRS and YFSETQ. DNA for the CDR3: TGCGCCAGCAGCCCTACCCCCCGGACCCAGTACTTC. As protein: CASSPTPRTQYF.

The DNA of the CDR3 is TGTGCCAGCAGCTTGTCGCTAGCGGGAGCCCTGAGGGGGTCAGATACGCAGTATTTT. It specifies CASSLSLAGALRGSDTQYF. This chain uses TRBV7-2 with TRBJ2-3; 10 bases align to TRBD2. V lost 3 bases to trimming and J lost 4 bases; unmatched junction nucleotides: 16. The CDR3 consists of 19 residues. Germline V gene lookup returns CDR1 SGHTA and CDR2 FQGNSA.

This sequence joins TRBV19 and TRBJ1-2; the D is unclear. There are 14 residues in the CDR3. Germline loops: CDR1 LNHDA, CDR2 SQIVND (reference sequence). The ends were cut back, 9 bases at V and 4 bases at J, with 18 bases in the middle. CDR3 nucleotides: TGTGCCAGCACCATATCACAGTCGGGCTATGGCTACACCTTC. Its protein is CASTISQSGYGYTF.

The V and J genes are TRBV7-8 and TRBJ1-1; no definite D call. V was pared by 5 bases and J by 1 base, with 14 bases between. Germline CDR1 SGHVS, CDR2 FQNEAQ. CDR3 size: 15 residues. CDR3 protein: CASSRKAGGNTEAFF. DNA of the CDR3: TGTGCCAGCAGCCGAAAAGCAGGAGGGAACACTGAAGCTTTCTTT.

This clone was observed a few times. The rearrangement uses TRBV21-1 and TRBJ1-5. TRBV21-1 is a known pseudogene. The CDR3 extends over 16 amino acids. The CDR3 nucleotides are TGTGCCAGCAGCAAAGCGCCGGGCTCTGGAGGCCAGCCCCAGCATTTT. Translation gives CASSKAPGSGGQPQHF.

The chain carries TRBV2 and TRBJ2-1, with 7 positions matching TRBD2. Trimming at V came to 4 bases and at J to 3 bases, leaving 12 bases not matched to a gene. Germline CDR1 and CDR2: SNHLY and FYNNEI. This CDR3 has 17 amino acids. The CDR3 spells CASSGGLADLNYNEQFF. Here the CDR3 DNA reads TGTGCCAGCAGTGGGGGCCTAGCGGACCTGAACTACAATGAGCAGTTCTTC.

This rearrangement joins TRBV28 to TRBJ1-2; D gene unclear. CDR3 length: 12 amino acids. Trimming took off 2 bases at V and 5 bases at J, with 6 bases between the two ends. Germline values: CDR1 MDHEN, CDR2 SYDVKM. CDR3 region: CASSLTVYGYTF. The DNA for the CDR3 is TGTGCCAGCAGTTTAACTGTATATGGCTACACCTTC.

The V call is TRBV6-5, the J call TRBJ2-3; 8 bases align to TRBD2. Trimming removed 8 bases from V and 4 bases from J; junction bases left unmatched: 11. CDR3 length equals 15 residues. Germline CDR1 and CDR2: MNHEY and SVGAGI. CDR3 coding DNA: TGTGCCAGCCATAGCGGGGTTAATCAGGCAGATACGCAGTATTTT. Its translation is CASHSGVNQADTQYF.

The chain joins TRBV7-9 to TRBJ1-1, with a tentative D call TRBD1 (6 bases). CDR3 length: 14 amino acids. The V and J ends lost 3 bases and 4 bases respectively, with 12 bases between them. Germline CDR1 and CDR2: SEHNR and FQNEAQ (reference sequence). The CDR3 coding sequence is TGTGCCAGCAGCTTTGGGGGGGCCGGCACTGAAGCTTTCTTT. Translation gives CASSFGGAGTEAFF.

The CDR3 loop is CASSVESGGRDYLNTGELFF. The DNA of the CDR3 is TGTGCCAGCAGCGTAGAGTCCGGGGGCCGGGACTACCTTAATACCGGGGAGCTGTTTTTT. The chain links TRBV9 to TRBJ2-2, with a possible D match to TRBD2 (7 bases). This CDR3 is 20 amino acids long. The germline V gene encodes CDR1 SGDLS and CDR2 YYNGEE. Trimming removed 0 bases at V and 5 bases at J, with 26 bases between.

The chain combines TRBV7-8 with TRBJ2-1; D possibly corresponds to TRBD2 (5 bases). V shed 4 bases and J shed 6 bases, with 10 bases lying between them. The CDR3 totals 13 residues. Germline-derived CDR1 and CDR2 are SGHVS and FQNEAQ. CDR3 DNA sequence: TGTGCCAGCAGCTCTTCTCGGGGCAATGAGCAGTTCTTC. Its protein is CASSSSRGNEQFF.

J is TRBJ2-7 and V is TRBV9; TRBD2 agrees at 8 bases. Germline assignment: CDR1 SGDLS and CDR2 YYNGEE. Trimming cost V 4 bases and J 3 bases; bases outside gene matches: 12. The CDR3 totals 16 residues. The CDR3 loop reads CASSPFSGGHIYEQYF. The CDR3 bases are TGTGCCAGCAGCCCATTCAGCGGGGGTCATATCTACGAGCAGTACTTC.

The chain links TRBV7-6 to TRBJ2-2, with TRBD2 as a possible D gene (6 bases). The CDR3 has 20 amino acids. Trimming took off 6 bases at V and 0 bases at J, with 26 bases between the two ends. In germline, CDR1 is SGHVS, CDR2 FNYEAQ. CDR3 protein: CASSNPRGPSGSANTGELFF. The CDR3 nucleotides read TGTGCCAGCAGTAACCCCCGAGGCCCCAGCGGGTCCGCGAACACCGGGGAGCTGTTTTTT.

V and J are TRBV13 and TRBJ2-1, with 11 nucleotides matching TRBD2. The V segment lost 8 bases and the J segment 5 bases; nucleotides outside the gene matches: 11. Germline CDR1 PRHDT, CDR2 FYEKMQ (reference sequence). This CDR3 has 16 amino acids. The CDR3 loop reads CASSPLGTSGHNEQFF. For the CDR3, the DNA is TGTGCCAGCTCCCCCCTGGGGACTAGCGGCCACAATGAGCAGTTCTTC.

The chain links TRBV11-3 to TRBJ2-3; possible D gene TRBD1, 6 bases. Trimming removed 0 bases from V and 0 bases from J, with 16 bases in between. Germline assignment: CDR1 SGHNT and CDR2 YENEEA. CDR3 length: 18 amino acids. This CDR3 reads CASSLDGHRVWSTDTQYF. The CDR3 coding sequence is TGTGCCAGCAGCTTAGATGGCCACAGGGTGTGGAGCACAGATACGCAGTATTTT. Filled out from reference TRBV11-3 and TRBJ2-3, the complete variable domain reads EAGVVQSPRYKIIEKKQPVAFWCNPISGHNTLYWYLQNLGQGPELLIRYENEEAVDDSQLPKDRFSAERLKGVDSTLKIQPAELGDSAVYLCASSLDGHRVWSTDTQYFGPGTRLTVL.

J is TRBJ1-1 and V is TRBV4-1; the D gene is possibly TRBD1 (6 bases). The CDR3 runs to 16 residues. V was shortened by 4 bases and J by 0 bases, with 15 bases between the two germline ends. From germline, CDR1 is MGHRA and CDR2 YSYEKL. The CDR3 sequence: CASSLAGGGMNTEAFF. CDR3 sequence (DNA): TGCGCCAGCAGCCTCGCCGGAGGGGGGATGAACACTGAAGCTTTCTTT.

J is TRBJ2-1 and V is TRBV6-4; 7 bases fit TRBD2. Germline lookup yields CDR1 MRHNA and CDR2 SNTAGT. The CDR3 covers 15 residues. Trimming took 4 bases from V and 7 from J; bases not matched to a gene: 10. In nucleotides, the CDR3 is TGTGCCAGCAGTGGGAGCGGGGCTCCGGGTAATGAGCAGTTCTTC. It specifies CASSGSGAPGNEQFF.

The V gene is TRBV10-3, the J gene TRBJ1-1; D might be TRBD1 (5 bases). Germline V gene lookup returns CDR1 ENHRY and CDR2 SYGVKD. Between the trimmed V and J ends, which lost 6 bases and 5 bases, there was a span of 13 bases. There are 13 residues in the CDR3. The CDR3, as DNA: TGTGCCATCAGCGGGGACCTCCAAACTGAAGCTTTCTTT. This translates into CAISGDLQTEAFF.

The chain is built from TRBV7-8 and TRBJ1-2; D is undetermined. The V end lost 5 bases, the J end lost 4 bases, and 11 bases lay between the germline ends. This CDR3 has 13 amino acids. Per germline, CDR1 SGHVS and CDR2 FQNEAQ. CDR3 amino acids: CASSPGEGYGYTF. The CDR3 DNA sequence: TGTGCCAGCAGCCCTGGGGAGGGCTATGGCTACACCTTC.

The chain is built from TRBV4-1 and TRBJ1-4, with a possible D match to TRBD1 (6 bases). The germline gives CDR1 MGHRA, CDR2 YSYEKL. The length of the CDR3 is 16 residues. The ends were cut back, 4 bases at V and 2 bases at J, with 14 bases in the middle. The DNA for the CDR3 is TGCGCCAGCAGCCCCGACGTTGGACAGACTAATGAAAAACTGTTTTTT. Amino acids: CASSPDVGQTNEKLFF.

The rearrangement uses TRBV13 and TRBJ2-5, with a weak D call TRBD2 (6 bases). This CDR3 has 14 amino acids. V lost 5 bases to trimming and J lost 6 bases, with 16 bases between them. Germline V gene data show CDR1 as PRHDT and CDR2 as FYEKMQ (reference sequence). CDR3 region: CASSTGLAGKTQYF. Written as DNA, the CDR3 is TGTGCCAGCAGCACGGGCCTGGCGGGAAAGACCCAGTACTTC.

This chain connects TRBV19 to TRBJ1-5, with D uncertain. V was cut by 1 base and J by 9 bases, with 10 bases left in between. Germline CDR1 LNHDA, CDR2 SQIVND (reference sequence). The CDR3 runs 13 residues. CDR3 region: CASSIGGLGPQHF. CDR3 bases: TGTGCCAGTAGTATAGGTGGGCTGGGGCCCCAGCATTTT.

The gene calls are TRBV2 and TRBJ2-5; D may be TRBD1 (6 bases). The CDR3 is 12 amino acids. Deletions cut 6 bases from V and 2 bases from J, with 7 bases between. From germline, CDR1 is SNHLY and CDR2 FYNNEI. The CDR3 here is CASRDSQETQYF. DNA for the CDR3: TGTGCCAGCAGGGACAGTCAAGAGACCCAGTACTTC.